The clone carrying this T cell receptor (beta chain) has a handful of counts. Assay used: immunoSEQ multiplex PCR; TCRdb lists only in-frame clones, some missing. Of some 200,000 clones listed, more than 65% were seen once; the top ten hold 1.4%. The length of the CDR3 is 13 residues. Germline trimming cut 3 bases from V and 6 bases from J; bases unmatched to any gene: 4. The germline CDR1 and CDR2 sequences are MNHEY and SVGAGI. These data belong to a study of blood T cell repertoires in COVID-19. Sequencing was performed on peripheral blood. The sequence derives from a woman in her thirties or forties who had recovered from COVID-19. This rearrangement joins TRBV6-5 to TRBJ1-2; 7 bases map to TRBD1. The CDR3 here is CASSYGTADGYTF. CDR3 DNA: TGTGCCAGCAGTTATGGGACAGCTGATGGCTACACCTTC.